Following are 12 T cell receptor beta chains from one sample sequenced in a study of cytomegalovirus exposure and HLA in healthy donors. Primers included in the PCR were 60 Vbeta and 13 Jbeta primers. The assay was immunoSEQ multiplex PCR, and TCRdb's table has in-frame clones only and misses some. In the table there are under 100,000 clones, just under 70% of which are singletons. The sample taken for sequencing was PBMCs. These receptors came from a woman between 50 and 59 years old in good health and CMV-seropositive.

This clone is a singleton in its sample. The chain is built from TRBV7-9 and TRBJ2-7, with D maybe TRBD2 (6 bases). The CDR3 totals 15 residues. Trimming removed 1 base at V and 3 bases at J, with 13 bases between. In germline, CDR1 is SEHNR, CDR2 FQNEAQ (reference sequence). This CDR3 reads CASSLGWGGNYEQYF. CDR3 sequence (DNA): TGTGCCAGCAGCTTAGGTTGGGGCGGGAACTACGAGCAGTACTTC.

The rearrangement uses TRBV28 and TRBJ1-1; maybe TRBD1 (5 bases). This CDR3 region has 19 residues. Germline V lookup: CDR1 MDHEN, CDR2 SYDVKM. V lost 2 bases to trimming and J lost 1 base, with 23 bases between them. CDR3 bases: TGTGCCAGCAGTTTACTTTCTGGGGGGGTGGGAGTCCCGAACACTGAAGCTTTCTTT. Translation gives CASSLLSGGVGVPNTEAFF. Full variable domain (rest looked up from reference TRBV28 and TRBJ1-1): DVKVTQSSRYLVKRTGEKVFLECVQDMDHENMFWYRQDPGLGLRLIYFSYDVKMKEKGDIPEGYSVSREKKERFSLILESASTNQTSMYLCASSLLSGGVGVPNTEAFFGQGTRLTVV.

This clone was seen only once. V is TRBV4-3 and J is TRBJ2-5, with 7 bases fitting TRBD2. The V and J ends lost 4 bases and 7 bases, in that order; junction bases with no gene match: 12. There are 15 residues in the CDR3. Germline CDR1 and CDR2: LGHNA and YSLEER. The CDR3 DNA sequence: TGCGCCAGCAGCCCACGGGGAGGGGCTGTAGGGACCCAGTACTTC. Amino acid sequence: CASSPRGGAVGTQYF.

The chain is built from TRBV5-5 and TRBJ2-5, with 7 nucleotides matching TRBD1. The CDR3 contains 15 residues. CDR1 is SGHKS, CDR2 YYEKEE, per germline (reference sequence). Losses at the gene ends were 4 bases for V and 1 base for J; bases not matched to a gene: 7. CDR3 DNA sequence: TGTGCCAGCAGCAGGTCGACAGGGATCCAAGAGACCCAGTACTTC. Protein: CASSRSTGIQETQYF.

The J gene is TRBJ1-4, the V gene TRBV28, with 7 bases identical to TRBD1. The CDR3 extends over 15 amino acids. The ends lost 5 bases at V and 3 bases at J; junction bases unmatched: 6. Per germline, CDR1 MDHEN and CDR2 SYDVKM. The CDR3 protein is CASSEYRGPNEKLFF. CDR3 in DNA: TGTGCCAGCAGTGAGTACAGGGGTCCTAATGAAAAACTGTTTTTT.

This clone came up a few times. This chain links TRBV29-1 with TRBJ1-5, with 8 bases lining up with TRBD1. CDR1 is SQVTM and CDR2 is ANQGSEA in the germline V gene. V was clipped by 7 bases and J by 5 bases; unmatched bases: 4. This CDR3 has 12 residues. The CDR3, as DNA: TGCAGCGGATCGACAGGGGATCAGCCCCAGCATTTT. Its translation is CSGSTGDQPQHF.

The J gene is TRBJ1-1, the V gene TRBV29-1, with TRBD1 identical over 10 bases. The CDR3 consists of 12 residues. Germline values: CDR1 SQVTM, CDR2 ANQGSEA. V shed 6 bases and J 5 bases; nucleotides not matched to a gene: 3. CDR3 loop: CSVAGQGTEAFF. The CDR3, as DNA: TGCAGCGTGGCGGGACAGGGGACTGAAGCTTTCTTT.

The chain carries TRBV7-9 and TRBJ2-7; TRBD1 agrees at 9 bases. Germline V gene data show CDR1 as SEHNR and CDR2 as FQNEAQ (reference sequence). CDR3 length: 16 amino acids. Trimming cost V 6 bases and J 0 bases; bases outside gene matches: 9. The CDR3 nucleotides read TGTGCCAGCAGTTCAACCGGGACAGGGACCTCCTACGAGCAGTACTTC. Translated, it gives CASSSTGTGTSYEQYF.

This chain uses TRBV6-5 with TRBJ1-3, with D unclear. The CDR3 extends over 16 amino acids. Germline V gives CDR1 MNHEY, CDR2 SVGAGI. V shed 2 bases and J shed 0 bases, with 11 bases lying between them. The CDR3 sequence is CASSYVTESSGNTIYF. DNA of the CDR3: TGTGCCAGCAGTTACGTGACTGAGAGCTCTGGAAACACCATATATTTT.

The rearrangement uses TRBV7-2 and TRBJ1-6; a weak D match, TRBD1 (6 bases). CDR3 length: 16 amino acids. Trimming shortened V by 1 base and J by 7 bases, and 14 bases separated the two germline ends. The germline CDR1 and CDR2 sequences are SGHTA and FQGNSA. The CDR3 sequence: CASSLESGGLNSPLHF. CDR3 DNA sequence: TGTGCCAGCAGCTTAGAGTCCGGGGGGCTGAATTCACCCCTCCACTTT.

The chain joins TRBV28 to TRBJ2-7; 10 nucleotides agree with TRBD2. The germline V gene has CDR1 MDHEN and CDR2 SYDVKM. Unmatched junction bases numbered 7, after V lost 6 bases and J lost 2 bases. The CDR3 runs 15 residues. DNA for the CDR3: TGTGCCAGCAGCATTGGACTAGCGGAGCCCTACGAGCAGTACTTC. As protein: CASSIGLAEPYEQYF.

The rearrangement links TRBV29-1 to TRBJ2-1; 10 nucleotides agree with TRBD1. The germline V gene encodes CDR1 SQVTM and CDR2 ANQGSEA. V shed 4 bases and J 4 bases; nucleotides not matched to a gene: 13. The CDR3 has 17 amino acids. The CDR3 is CSVVGGTGTGAYNEQFF. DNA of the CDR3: TGCAGCGTTGTAGGAGGAACCGGGACAGGGGCGTACAATGAGCAGTTCTTC.